The 6 T cell receptor beta chains below all came from one sample that was sequenced in a study of molecular identifiers for immune sequencing clone quantification. TCRdb reprocessed the PCR reads via MiXCR and lists one record per CDR3 protein. This sample has some 320,000 distinct CDR3 sequences, with about a fifth found just once. Sample: naive CD8+ T cells from blood, with Jurkat cell RNA spiked in. Noted subset: FACS-sorted CD8+CD4-CCR7+CD45RA+ naive T cells. These receptors were obtained from a human donor in good health. Some libraries in this study had Jurkat cell RNA spiked in.

This clonotype has a count of ten or more. This sequence joins TRBV6-2 or TRBV6-3 and TRBJ1-1, with D tentatively TRBD1 (5 bases). The V gene's germline CDR1 is MNHEY and CDR2 SVGEGT. Trimming pared 6 bases from V and 5 bases from J, leaving 13 bases between. CDR3 size: 13 residues. The CDR3: CASRTRGGTEAFF. The DNA for the CDR3 is TGTGCCAGCAGAACCCGTGGGGGGACTGAAGCTTTCTTT.

This clonotype was observed many times. The rearrangement uses TRBV20-1 and TRBJ2-1, with D perhaps TRBD1 or TRBD2 (5 bases each). There are 16 residues in the CDR3. Deletions cut 1 base from V and 10 bases from J, with 23 bases between. Germline V gene sequence: CDR1 DFQATT, CDR2 SNEGSKA (reference sequence). The CDR3 here is CSARARGAGTPGEQFF. CDR3 nucleotides: TGCAGTGCTAGAGCTCGAGGCGCCGGGACCCCTGGGGAGCAGTTCTTC.

This clonotype has a count of ten or more. The CDR3 spells CASSVGVSDRRGTDTQYF. The CDR3 DNA reads as TGTGCCAGCAGCGTAGGGGTGTCTGACAGGAGAGGCACAGATACGCAGTATTTT. The chain joins TRBV9 to TRBJ2-3, with D perhaps TRBD1 (6 bases). From germline, CDR1 is SGDLS and CDR2 YYNGEE. The CDR3 extends over 18 amino acids. V dropped 0 bases and J dropped 1 base, with 18 bases sitting between them.

Concerning this clonotype: Possible read error: a much larger clone is one base away. The chain uses TRBV19 and TRBJ2-3, with D unresolved. V was cut by 3 bases and J by 0 bases, with 13 bases left in between. The CDR3 has 16 residues. CDR1 is LNHDA and CDR2 is SQIVND in the germline V gene (reference sequence). Written as DNA, the CDR3 is TGTGCCAGTAGTATCGCGACTGGCGCGAGCACAGATACGCAGTATTTT. This translates into CASSIATGASTDTQYF. The whole variable domain, remainder taken from reference TRBV19 and TRBJ2-3, is DGGITQSPKYLFRKEGQNVTLSCEQNLNHDAMYWYRQDPGQGLRLIYYSQIVNDFQKGDIAEGYSVSREKKESFPLTVTSAQKNPTAFYLCASSIATGASTDTQYFGPGTRLTVL.

A remark on this clonotype: A much more abundant neighbour one base away suggests this may be a read error. The gene calls are TRBV6-5 and TRBJ2-5, with D perhaps matching TRBD2 (6 bases). Trimming stripped 4 bases from V and 9 bases from J, with 12 bases between. This CDR3 is 12 amino acids long. CDR1 MNHEY and CDR2 SVGAGI come from the germline V gene. Written as DNA, the CDR3 is TGTGCCAGCAGTTTTTTCGGGGAGGCCCAGTACTTC. This codes for CASSFFGEAQYF.

This clonotype was picked up many times. The chain combines TRBV29-1 with TRBJ2-5; TRBD2 matches 10 bases. The CDR3 loop spans 14 amino acids. V trimming: 3 bases; J trimming: 5 bases; junction bases outside the gene matches: 6. The V gene's germline CDR1 is SQVTM and CDR2 ANQGSEA. The chain's CDR3 is CSVDERGGSETQYF. In DNA form, the CDR3 reads TGCAGCGTTGACGAGCGGGGGGGCTCCGAGACCCAGTACTTC.